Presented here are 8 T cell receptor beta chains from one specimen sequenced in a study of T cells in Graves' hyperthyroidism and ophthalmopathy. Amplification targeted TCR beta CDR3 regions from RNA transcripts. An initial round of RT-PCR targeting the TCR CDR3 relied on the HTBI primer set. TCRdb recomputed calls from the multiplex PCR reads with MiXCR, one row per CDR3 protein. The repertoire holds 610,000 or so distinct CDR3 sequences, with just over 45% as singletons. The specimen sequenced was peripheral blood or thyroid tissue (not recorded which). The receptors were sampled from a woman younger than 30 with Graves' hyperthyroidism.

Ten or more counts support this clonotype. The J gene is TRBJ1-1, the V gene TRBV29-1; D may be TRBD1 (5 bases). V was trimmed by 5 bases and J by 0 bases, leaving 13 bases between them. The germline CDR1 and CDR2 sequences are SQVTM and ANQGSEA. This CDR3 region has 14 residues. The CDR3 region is CSVYPGRMNTEAFF. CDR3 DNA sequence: TGCAGCGTTTACCCGGGACGGATGAACACTGAAGCTTTCTTT.

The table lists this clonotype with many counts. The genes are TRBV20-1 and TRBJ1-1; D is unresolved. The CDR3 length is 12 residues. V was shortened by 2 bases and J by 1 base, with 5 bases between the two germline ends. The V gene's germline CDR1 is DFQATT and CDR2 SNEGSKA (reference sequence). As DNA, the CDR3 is TGCAGTGCTAGATACGGGAACACTGAAGCTTTCTTT. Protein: CSARYGNTEAFF.

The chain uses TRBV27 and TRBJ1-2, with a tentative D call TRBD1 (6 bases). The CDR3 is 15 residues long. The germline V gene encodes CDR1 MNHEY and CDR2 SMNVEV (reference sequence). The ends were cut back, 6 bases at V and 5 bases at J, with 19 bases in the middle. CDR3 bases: TGTGCCAGCAGGCCTATATCGGACAGCTTTTATGGCTACACCTTC. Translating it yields CASRPISDSFYGYTF.

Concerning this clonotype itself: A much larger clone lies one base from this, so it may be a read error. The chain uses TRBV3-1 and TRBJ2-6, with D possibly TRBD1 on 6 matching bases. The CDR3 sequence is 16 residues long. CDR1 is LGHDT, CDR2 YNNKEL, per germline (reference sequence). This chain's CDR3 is CASTSKGGYGANILTF. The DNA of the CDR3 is TGTGCCAGCACCTCAAAAGGGGGTTATGGGGCCAACATCCTGACTTTC.

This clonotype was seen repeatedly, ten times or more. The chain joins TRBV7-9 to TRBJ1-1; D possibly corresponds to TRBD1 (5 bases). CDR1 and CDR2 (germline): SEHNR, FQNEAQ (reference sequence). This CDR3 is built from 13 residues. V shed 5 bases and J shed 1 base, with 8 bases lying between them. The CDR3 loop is CASSRGANTEAFF. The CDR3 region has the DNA TGTGCCAGCAGCCGCGGGGCGAACACTGAAGCTTTCTTT.

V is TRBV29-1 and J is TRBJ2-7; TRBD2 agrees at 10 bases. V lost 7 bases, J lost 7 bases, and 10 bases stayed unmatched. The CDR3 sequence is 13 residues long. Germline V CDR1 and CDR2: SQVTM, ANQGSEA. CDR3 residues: CSAEREGYNEQYF. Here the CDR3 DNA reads TGCAGCGCCGAGCGGGAGGGATACAATGAGCAGTACTTC.

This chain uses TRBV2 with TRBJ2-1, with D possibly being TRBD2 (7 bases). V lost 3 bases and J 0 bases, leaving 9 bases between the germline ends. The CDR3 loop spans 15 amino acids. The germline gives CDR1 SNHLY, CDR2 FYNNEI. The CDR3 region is CASSDGGPSYNEQFF. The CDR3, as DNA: TGTGCCAGCAGTGACGGGGGGCCCTCCTACAATGAGCAGTTCTTC.

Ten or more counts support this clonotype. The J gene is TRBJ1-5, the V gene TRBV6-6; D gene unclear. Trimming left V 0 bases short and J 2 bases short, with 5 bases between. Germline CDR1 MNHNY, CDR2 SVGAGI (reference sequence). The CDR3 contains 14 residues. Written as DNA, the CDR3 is TGTGCCAGCAGTTACTCGGGCCGCAATCAGCCCCAGCATTTT. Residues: CASSYSGRNQPQHF.